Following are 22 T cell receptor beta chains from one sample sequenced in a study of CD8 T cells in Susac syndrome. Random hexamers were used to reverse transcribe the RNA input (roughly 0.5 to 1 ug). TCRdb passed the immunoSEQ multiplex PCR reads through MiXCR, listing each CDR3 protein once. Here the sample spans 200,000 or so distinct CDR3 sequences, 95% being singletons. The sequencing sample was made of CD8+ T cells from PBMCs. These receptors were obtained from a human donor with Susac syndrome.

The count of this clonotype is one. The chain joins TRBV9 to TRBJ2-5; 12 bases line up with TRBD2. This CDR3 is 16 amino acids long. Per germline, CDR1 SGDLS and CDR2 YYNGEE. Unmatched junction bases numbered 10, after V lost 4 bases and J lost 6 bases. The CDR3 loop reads CASSNPLAGGRQTQYF. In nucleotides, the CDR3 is TGTGCCAGCAGCAACCCTCTAGCGGGGGGGCGTCAGACCCAGTACTTC.

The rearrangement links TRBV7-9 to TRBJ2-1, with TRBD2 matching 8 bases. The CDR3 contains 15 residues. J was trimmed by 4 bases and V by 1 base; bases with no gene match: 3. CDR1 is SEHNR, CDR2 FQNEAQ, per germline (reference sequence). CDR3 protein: CASSLDSGTYNEQFF. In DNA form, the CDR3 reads TGTGCCAGCAGCTTAGATAGCGGGACGTACAATGAGCAGTTCTTC.

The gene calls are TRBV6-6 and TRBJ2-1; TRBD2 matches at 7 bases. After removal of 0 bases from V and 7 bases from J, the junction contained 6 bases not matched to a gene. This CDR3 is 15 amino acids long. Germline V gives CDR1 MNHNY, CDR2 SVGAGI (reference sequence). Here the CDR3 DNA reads TGTGCCAGCAGTTACTCCGCGACGGGAGGAAATGAGCAGTTCTTC. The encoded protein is CASSYSATGGNEQFF.

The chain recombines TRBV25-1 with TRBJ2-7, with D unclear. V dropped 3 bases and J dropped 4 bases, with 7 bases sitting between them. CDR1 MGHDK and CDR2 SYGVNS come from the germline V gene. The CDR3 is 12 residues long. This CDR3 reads CASSEGIYEQYF. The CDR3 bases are TGTGCCAGCAGTGAGGGCATATACGAGCAGTACTTC.

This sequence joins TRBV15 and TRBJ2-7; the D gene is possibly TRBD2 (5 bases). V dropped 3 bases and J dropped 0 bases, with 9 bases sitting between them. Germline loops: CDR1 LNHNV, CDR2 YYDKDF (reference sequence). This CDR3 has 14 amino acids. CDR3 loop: CATSSGLGSYEQYF. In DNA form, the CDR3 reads TGTGCCACCAGCAGTGGACTCGGCTCCTACGAGCAGTACTTC.

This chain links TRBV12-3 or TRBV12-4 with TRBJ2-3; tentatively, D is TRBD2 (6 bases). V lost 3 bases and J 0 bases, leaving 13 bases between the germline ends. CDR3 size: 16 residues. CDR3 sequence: CASSFSLEGSTDTQYF. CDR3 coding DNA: TGTGCCAGCAGTTTTTCATTGGAGGGCAGCACAGATACGCAGTATTTT.

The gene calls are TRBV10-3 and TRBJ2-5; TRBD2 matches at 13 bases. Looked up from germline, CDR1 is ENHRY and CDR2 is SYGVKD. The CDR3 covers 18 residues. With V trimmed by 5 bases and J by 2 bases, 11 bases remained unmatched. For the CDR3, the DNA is TGTGCCATCAGTCATGGACTAGCGGGGGAGAACGTACAAGAGACCCAGTACTTC. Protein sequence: CAISHGLAGENVQETQYF.

Written as DNA, the CDR3 is TGTGCCAGCAGTTACTCGGTGCCGACTGTGACTGGATATGGCTACACCTTC. It encodes CASSYSVPTVTGYGYTF. This sequence joins TRBV6-5 and TRBJ1-2; D ambiguous. Looked up from germline, CDR1 is MNHEY and CDR2 is SVGAGI. Trimming took off 0 bases at V and 5 bases at J, with 19 bases between the two ends. CDR3 length: 17 amino acids.

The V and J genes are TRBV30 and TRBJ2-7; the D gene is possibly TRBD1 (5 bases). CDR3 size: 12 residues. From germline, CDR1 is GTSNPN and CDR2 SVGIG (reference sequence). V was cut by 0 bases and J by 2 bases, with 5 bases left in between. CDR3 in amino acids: CAWSVTAYEQYF. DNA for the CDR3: TGTGCCTGGAGTGTGACAGCCTACGAGCAGTACTTC.

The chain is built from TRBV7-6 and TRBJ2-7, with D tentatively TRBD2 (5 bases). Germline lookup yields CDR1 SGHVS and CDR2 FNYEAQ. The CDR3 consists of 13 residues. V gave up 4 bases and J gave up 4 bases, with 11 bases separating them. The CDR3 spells CASSSSDSYEQYF. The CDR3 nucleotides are TGTGCCAGCAGCTCGTCGGACTCATACGAGCAGTACTTC.

Here the CDR3 DNA reads TGCGCCAGCAGCGACACAGGGTGGGATGAAAAACTGTTTTTT. Its protein product is CASSDTGWDEKLFF. The chain uses TRBV5-1 and TRBJ1-4; tentative D call: TRBD1 (6 bases). Germline CDR1 is SGHRS and CDR2 is YFSETQ. The CDR3 runs to 14 residues. V lost 4 bases, J lost 6 bases, and 13 bases lay in between.

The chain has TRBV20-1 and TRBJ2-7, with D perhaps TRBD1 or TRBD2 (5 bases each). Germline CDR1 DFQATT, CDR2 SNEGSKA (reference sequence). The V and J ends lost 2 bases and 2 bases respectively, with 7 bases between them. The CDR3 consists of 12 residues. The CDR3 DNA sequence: TGCAGTGCTAGATCGGGGCCCTACGAGCAGTACTTC. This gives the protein CSARSGPYEQYF.

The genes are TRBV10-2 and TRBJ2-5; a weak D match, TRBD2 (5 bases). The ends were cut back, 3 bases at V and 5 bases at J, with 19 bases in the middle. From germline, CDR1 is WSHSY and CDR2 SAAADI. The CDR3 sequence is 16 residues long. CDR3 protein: CASSDGILGVEETQYF. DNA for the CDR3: TGCGCCAGCAGTGACGGGATCCTGGGAGTAGAGGAGACCCAGTACTTC.

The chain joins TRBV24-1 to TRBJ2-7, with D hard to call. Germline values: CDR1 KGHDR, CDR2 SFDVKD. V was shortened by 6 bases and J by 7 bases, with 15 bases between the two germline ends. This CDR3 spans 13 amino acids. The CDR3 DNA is TGTGCCACCAGTAATGGCGGATTGGGAGAGCAGTACTTC. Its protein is CATSNGGLGEQYF.

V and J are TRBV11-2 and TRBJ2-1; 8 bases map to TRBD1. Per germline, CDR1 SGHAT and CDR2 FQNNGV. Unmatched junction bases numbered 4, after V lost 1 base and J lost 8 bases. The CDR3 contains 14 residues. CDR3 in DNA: TGTGCCAGCAGCTTAGGGACAGGGAGCTATGAGCAGTTCTTC. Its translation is CASSLGTGSYEQFF.

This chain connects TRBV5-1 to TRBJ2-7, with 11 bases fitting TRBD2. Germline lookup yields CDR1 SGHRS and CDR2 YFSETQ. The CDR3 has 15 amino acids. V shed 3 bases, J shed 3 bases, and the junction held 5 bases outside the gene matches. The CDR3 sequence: CASSSTSGGLYEQYF. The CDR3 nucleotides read TGCGCCAGCAGCTCCACTAGCGGGGGCCTCTACGAGCAGTACTTC.

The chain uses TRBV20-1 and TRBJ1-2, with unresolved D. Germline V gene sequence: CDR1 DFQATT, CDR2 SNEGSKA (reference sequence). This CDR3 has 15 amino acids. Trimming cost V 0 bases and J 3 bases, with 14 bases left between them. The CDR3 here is CSARDPAAPYYGYTF. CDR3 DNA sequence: TGCAGTGCTAGAGATCCGGCAGCCCCCTACTATGGCTACACCTTC.

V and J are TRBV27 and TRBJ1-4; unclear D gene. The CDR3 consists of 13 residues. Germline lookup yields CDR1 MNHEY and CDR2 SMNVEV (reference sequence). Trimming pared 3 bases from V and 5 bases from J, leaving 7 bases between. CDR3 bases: TGTGCCAGCAGTTTGACGGGAAATGAAAAACTGTTTTTT. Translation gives CASSLTGNEKLFF.

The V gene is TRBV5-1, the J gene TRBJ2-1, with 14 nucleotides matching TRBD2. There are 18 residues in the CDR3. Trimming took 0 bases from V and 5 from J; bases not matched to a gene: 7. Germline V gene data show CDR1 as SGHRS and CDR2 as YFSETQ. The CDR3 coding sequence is TGCGCCAGCAGCTTGGCCCTCGGACTAGCGGGAGGAGACAATGAGCAGTTCTTC. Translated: CASSLALGLAGGDNEQFF.

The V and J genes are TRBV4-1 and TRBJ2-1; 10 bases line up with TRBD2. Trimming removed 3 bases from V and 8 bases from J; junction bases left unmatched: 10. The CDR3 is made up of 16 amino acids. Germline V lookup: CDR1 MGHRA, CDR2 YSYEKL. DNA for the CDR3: TGCGCCAGCAGCCACCCGACTAGCGGGCGGGGGGATGAGCAGTTCTTC. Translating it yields CASSHPTSGRGDEQFF.

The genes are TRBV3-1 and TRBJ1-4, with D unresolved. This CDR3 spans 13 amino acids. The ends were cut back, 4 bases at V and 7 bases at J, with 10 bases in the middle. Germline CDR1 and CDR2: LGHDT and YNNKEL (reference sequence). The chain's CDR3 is CASSLIDGEKLFF. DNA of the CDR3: TGTGCCAGCAGCCTGATCGACGGTGAAAAACTGTTTTTT.

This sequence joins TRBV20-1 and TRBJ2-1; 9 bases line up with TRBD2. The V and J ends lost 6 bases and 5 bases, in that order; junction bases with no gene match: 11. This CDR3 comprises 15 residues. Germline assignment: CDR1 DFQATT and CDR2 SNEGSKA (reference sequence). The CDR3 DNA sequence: TGCAGTGCCACGACTAGCGGTAAACCTAACAATGAGCAGTTCTTC. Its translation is CSATTSGKPNNEQFF.